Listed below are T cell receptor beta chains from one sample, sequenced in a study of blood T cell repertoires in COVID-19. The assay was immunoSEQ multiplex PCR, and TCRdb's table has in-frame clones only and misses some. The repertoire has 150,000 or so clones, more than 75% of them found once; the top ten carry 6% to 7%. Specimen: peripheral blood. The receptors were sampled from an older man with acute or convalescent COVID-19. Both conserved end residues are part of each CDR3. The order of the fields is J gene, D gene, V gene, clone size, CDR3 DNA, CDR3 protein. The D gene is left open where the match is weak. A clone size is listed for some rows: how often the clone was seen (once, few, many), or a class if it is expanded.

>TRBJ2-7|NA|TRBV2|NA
TGTGCCAGCAGCTTAGACTACCAGTACTTC
CASSLDYQYF
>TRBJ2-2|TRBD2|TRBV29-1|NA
TGCAGCGCGGGGAGCGGAGCGGGGGGCGGCGGGGAGCTGTTTTTT
CSAGSGAGGGGELFF
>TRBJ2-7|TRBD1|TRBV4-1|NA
TGCGCCAGCAGCCCCGGACAGGGTAAATCCTACGAGCAGTACTTC
CASSPGQGKSYEQYF
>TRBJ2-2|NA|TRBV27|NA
TGTGCCAGCAGTTTACTGGGGGCAGGAGAATTCACCGGGGAGCTGTTTTTT
CASSLLGAGEFTGELFF
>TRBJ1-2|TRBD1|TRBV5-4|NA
TGTGCCAGCAGCTTGGAACAGGACAGGGCCAGGAGAGGCTACACCTTC
CASSLEQDRARRGYTF
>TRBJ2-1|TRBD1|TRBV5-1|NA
TGCGCCAGCAGATTGACAGGGGTTGGGTACAATGAGCAGTTCTTC
CASRLTGVGYNEQFF
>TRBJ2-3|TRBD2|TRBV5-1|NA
TGCGCCAGCAGCTCAAGGACTAGCGGAGGGGGGACAGATACGCAGTATTTT
CASSSRTSGGGTDTQYF
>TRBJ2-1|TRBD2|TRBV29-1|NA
TGCAGCGTTGATAGGCTAGCGGGGGCCCTCTACAATGAGCAGTTCTTC
CSVDRLAGALYNEQFF
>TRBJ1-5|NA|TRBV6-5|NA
TGTGCCAGCAGCCGACAGATTAGCAATCAGCCCCAGCATTTT
CASSRQISNQPQHF
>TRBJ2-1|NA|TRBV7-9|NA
TGTGCCAGCAGCTGGGTTGGTAGCGGACACAATGAGCAGTTCTTC
CASSWVGSGHNEQFF
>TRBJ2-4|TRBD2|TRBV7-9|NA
TGTGCCAGCAGCTTAGTTAGCGGGGGCCAGTACTTC
CASSLVSGGQYF
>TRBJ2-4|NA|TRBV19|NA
TGTGCCAGTAGTAAGAGTCTAGCCAAAAACATTCAGTACTTC
CASSKSLAKNIQYF
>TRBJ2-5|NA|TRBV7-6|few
TGTGCCAGCAGCTTATTTAATTCCCGAGGTGGGGAGACCCAGTACTTC
CASSLFNSRGGETQYF
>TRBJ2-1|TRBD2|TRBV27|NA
TGTGCCAGCAGCCAAGGCCTCGGGACTAGCGGGAGGTTCCCCAATGAGCAGTTCTTC
CASSQGLGTSGRFPNEQFF
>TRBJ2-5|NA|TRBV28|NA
TGTGCCAGCAAGGGGTCGATCGTAAAGACCCAGTACTTC
CASKGSIVKTQYF
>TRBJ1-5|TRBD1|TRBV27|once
TGTGCCAGCAGTTTGGAAGGGGGCGGCCAGCCCCAGCATTTT
CASSLEGGGQPQHF
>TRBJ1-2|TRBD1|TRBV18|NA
TGTGCCAGCTCACCCCAACACAGGGGTGACTATGGCTACACCTTC
CASSPQHRGDYGYTF
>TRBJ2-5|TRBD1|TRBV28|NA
TGTGCCAGCAGAAGACAGGGCGGGGAGACCCAGTACTTC
CASRRQGGETQYF
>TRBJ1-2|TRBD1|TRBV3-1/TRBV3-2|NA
TGTGCCAGCAGCCATCTGGACAGGGTCTCCGGCGAGTTCTTC
CASSHLDRVSGEFF
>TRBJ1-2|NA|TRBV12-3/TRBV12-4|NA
TGTGCCAGCAGTTCCTCTTCCTATGGCTACACCTTC
CASSSSSYGYTF
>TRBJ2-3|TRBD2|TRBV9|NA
TGTGCCAGCAGCGTAGATCCTAGCGGTGTTGATACGCAGTATTTT
CASSVDPSGVDTQYF
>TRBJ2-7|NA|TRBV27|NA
TGTGCCAGCAGTTCGCCCGCTAGCCACTCCTACGAGCAGTACTTC
CASSSPASHSYEQYF
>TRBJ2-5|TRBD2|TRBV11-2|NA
TGTGCCAGCAGCCCCAATAGCGGGACAAACCAAGAGACCCAGTACTTC
CASSPNSGTNQETQYF
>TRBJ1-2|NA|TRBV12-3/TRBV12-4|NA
TGTGCCAGCAGTTTACAGGGGTATGGCTACACCTTC
CASSLQGYGYTF
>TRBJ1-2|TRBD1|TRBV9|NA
TGTGCCAGCAGAGATATAGACAGGGGCGATGGCTACACCTTC
CASRDIDRGDGYTF
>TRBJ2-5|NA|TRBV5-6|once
TGTGCCAGCAGCCCACGATTAGGAGGGTCGAGAGAGACCCAGTACTTC
CASSPRLGGSRETQYF
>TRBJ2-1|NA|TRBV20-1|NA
TGCAGTGCTAGTAGGGGGGGCCCAGGCAATGAGCAGTTCTTC
CSASRGGPGNEQFF
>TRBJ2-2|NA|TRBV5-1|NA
TGCGCCAGCAGCTTGCCGGGGGTTGACACCGGGGAGCTGTTTTTT
CASSLPGVDTGELFF
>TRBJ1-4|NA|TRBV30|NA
TGTGCCTGGAGTCCATGGGGGGGAACTAATGAAAAACTGTTTTTT
CAWSPWGGTNEKLFF
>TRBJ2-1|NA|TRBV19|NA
TGTGCCAGTAGTATAGATAATGCGGGGCCTTACAATGAGCAGTTCTTC
CASSIDNAGPYNEQFF
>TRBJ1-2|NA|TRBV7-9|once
TGTGCCAGCAGCTTAGGAAGGGGACGGGCGGGAGGCTACACCTTC
CASSLGRGRAGGYTF
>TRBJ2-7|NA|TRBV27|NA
TGTGCCAGCAGTCTTAGCTCCTACGAGCAGTACTTC
CASSLSSYEQYF
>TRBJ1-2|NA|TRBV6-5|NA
TGTGCCAGCAGGTACTCGCAGGGTGACTATGGCTACACCTTC
CASRYSQGDYGYTF
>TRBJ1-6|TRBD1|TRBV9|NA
TGTGCCAGCAGCCCGCGACAGGGACTTAATTCACCCCTCCACTTT
CASSPRQGLNSPLHF
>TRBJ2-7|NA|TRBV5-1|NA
TGCGCCAGCAGCTTGGCGGGGGAGCAGTACTTC
CASSLAGEQYF
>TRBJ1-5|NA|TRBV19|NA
TGTGCCAGTAGTATCAGTACCCCATACAATCAGCCCCAGCATTTT
CASSISTPYNQPQHF
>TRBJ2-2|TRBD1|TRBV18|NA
TGTGCCAGCTCACCACCCGGGACAGGGGCTCCCGGGGAGCTGTTTTTT
CASSPPGTGAPGELFF
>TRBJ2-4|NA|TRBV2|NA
TGTGCCAGCAGTGAAGGAGTACTAGCCAAAAACATTCAGTACTTC
CASSEGVLAKNIQYF
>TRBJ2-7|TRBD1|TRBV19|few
TGTGCCAGTTCACAGGGGGTGGCCTCCTACGAGCAGTACTTC
CASSQGVASYEQYF
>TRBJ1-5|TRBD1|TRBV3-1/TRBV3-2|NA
TGTGCCAGCAGCCAAGATTGGAGGGGGCGTCAGCCCCAGCATTTT
CASSQDWRGRQPQHF
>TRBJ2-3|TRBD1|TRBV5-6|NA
TGTGCCAGCAGCTTGGATTTTAGACAGGGGGCAGATACGCAGTATTTT
CASSLDFRQGADTQYF
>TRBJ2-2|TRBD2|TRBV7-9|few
TGTGCCAGCAGCTCTAGCGGGGGGGCCCGCACCGGGGAGCTGTTTTTT
CASSSSGGARTGELFF
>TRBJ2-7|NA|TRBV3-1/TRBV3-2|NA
TGTGCCAGCAGCCAACTTGAGAGGGGGGGGCAGTACTTC
CASSQLERGGQYF
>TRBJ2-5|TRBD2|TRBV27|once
TGTGCCAGCAGGGGACTAGCGGGAGGGCCAGGAGAGACCCAGTACTTC
CASRGLAGGPGETQYF
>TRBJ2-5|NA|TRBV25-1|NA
TGTGCCAGCATAAAGCCGGGACTCTCAGAGACCCAGTACTTC
CASIKPGLSETQYF